This T cell receptor (beta chain) emerged from a study of blood T cell repertoires in COVID-19. The germline V gene has CDR1 SGHRS and CDR2 YFSETQ. V dropped 0 bases and J dropped 5 bases, with 11 bases sitting between them. The CDR3 is 14 amino acids. Clones were sequenced by immunoSEQ multiplex PCR, and TCRdb holds only the in-frame ones, with some missing. The data show about 170,000 clones, about four fifths seen once. V and J are TRBV5-1 and TRBJ2-5; TRBD1 might be the D (5 bases). The source is a man in his 70s with active or convalescent COVID-19. The specimen was peripheral blood. CDR3 residues: CASSLEGAEETQYF. The DNA for the CDR3 is TGCGCCAGCAGCTTGGAAGGGGCCGAGGAGACCCAGTACTTC.